The 7 T cell receptor beta chains listed next were all sequenced from one sample in a study of cytotoxic CD8 clonotypes in ibrutinib-treated CLL. Profiling relied on immunoSEQ multiplex PCR, and the TCRdb table lists in-frame clones only, not all of them. Of about 300,000 clones listed, about 72% were seen once; the top ten hold roughly 5.7%. This material consisted of PBMCs, taken at disease progression, from a patient treated with ibrutinib. The receptors stem from a human donor with chronic lymphocytic leukemia.

The rearrangement joins TRBV6-5 to TRBJ1-6, with a weak D call TRBD1 (5 bases). CDR1 MNHEY and CDR2 SVGAGI come from the germline V gene. Trimming took 0 bases from V and 6 from J, leaving 12 bases between them. The CDR3 has 16 residues. CDR3 sequence reads: CASSYSRGAGNSPLHF. The CDR3 bases are TGTGCCAGCAGTTACTCGCGGGGCGCGGGTAATTCACCCCTCCACTTT.

This clone was seen only once. V gene TRBV9 combines with J gene TRBJ2-3, with D maybe TRBD1 (6 bases). V was trimmed by 4 bases and J by 0 bases, leaving 18 bases between them. Per germline, CDR1 SGDLS and CDR2 YYNGEE. The CDR3 sequence is 17 residues long. The CDR3 sequence is CASSSRYRASSTDTQYF. In nucleotides, the CDR3 is TGTGCCAGCAGCTCGCGATACAGGGCCTCTAGCACAGATACGCAGTATTTT.

This clone was detected a few times. J is TRBJ2-2 and V is TRBV5-1, with TRBD1 matching over 8 bases. V dropped 4 bases and J dropped 6; count of bases not matched to a gene: 2. The CDR3 length is 13 residues. In germline, CDR1 is SGHRS, CDR2 YFSETQ. The CDR3: CASSLQGAGELFF. The CDR3 DNA reads TGCGCCAGCAGCCTACAGGGGGCCGGGGAGCTGTTTTTT.

The chain has TRBV9 and TRBJ2-5; 7 bases align to TRBD2. CDR1 and CDR2 from the germline V gene are SGDLS and YYNGEE. V trimming: 0 bases; J trimming: 1 base; junction bases outside the gene matches: 6. The CDR3 covers 16 residues. The CDR3 protein is CASSVGPGGGQETQYF. For the CDR3, the DNA is TGTGCCAGCAGCGTAGGGCCTGGGGGGGGCCAAGAGACCCAGTACTTC.

The chain combines TRBV7-3 with TRBJ2-1; tentatively, D is TRBD1 (6 bases). V lost 5 bases to trimming and J lost 4 bases, with 15 bases between them. The CDR3 runs 15 residues. The V gene's germline CDR1 is SGHTA and CDR2 FQGTGA. Here the CDR3 DNA reads TGTGCCAGCAGCCCCGGCAGGGGAAGGTACAATGAGCAGTTCTTC. This gives the protein CASSPGRGRYNEQFF.

V is TRBV9 and J is TRBJ2-3; D not resolved. V was trimmed by 1 base and J by 0 bases, leaving 6 bases between them. Germline V CDR1 and CDR2: SGDLS, YYNGEE. This CDR3 comprises 14 residues. The CDR3, as DNA: TGTGCCAGCAGCGTAAGGCAGAGCACAGATACGCAGTATTTT. This gives the protein CASSVRQSTDTQYF.

This rearrangement joins TRBV28 to TRBJ2-1; 13 nucleotides match TRBD2. Germline V CDR1 and CDR2: MDHEN, SYDVKM. Trimming removed 6 bases from V and 9 bases from J; junction bases left unmatched: 8. There are 15 residues in the CDR3. In nucleotides, the CDR3 is TGTGCCAGCAGCCTGGGACTAGCGGGACTGGCTGAGCAGTTCTTC. Translating it yields CASSLGLAGLAEQFF.